This T cell receptor (beta chain) came from a study of T cell responses to AZD1222 COVID-19 vaccine. Profiling relied on immunoSEQ multiplex PCR, and the TCRdb table lists in-frame clones only, not all of them. The sample has about 140,000 clones, 88% seen once; the top ten hold around 3%. The germline gives CDR1 LGHNA, CDR2 YNFKEQ. The ends were cut back, 1 base at V and 2 bases at J, with 11 bases in the middle. CDR3 size: 15 residues. Comments on this clone: The antigen is undetermined.

Study findings and constraints: Scientists sampled the repertoires only once the peak T cell response had passed. Among the donors, most were white British and more were female, and clonal diversity was possibly underestimated. Seropositive status at baseline applied to only a handful of AZD1222 recipients. As reported, nearly half of all spike-specific TCRs target variant regions that are unmutated.

The sample here was peripheral blood, taken on day 0 of AZD1222 vaccination. The receptor was derived from an adult in good health. The rearrangement joins TRBV4-2 to TRBJ1-2; D is ambiguous. The CDR3 DNA reads as TGTGCCAGCAGCCAAGCGCCAGAGGGAAACTATGGCTACACCTTC. Its protein product is CASSQAPEGNYGYTF.